These T cell receptor beta chains were read from a single sample in a study of cytomegalovirus exposure and HLA in healthy donors. Here immunoSEQ multiplex PCR was the method, and the copy in TCRdb shows in-frame clones only, minus some. The sample has about 49,000 clones. Sequencing used PBMCs. These receptors were taken from a man aged 18-30 years in good health and CMV-seropositive. CDR3s include the opening cysteine and the closing phenylalanine or tryptophan. D genes are given only for firm matches.

j_gene | d_gene | v_gene | CDR3nt | CDR3aa
TRBJ2-1 | TRBD2 | TRBV7-2 | TGTGCCAGCAGCTTCTCTACGCTAGCGGGAGTGAATGAGCAGTTCTTC | CASSFSTLAGVNEQFF
TRBJ2-1 | TRBD2 | TRBV4-2 | TGTGCCAGCAGCCCCCCCGGGACTAGCGGGAGAAATGAGCAGTTCTTC | CASSPPGTSGRNEQFF
TRBJ1-2 | TRBD1 | TRBV25-1 | TGTGCCAGCAGTGCCGGGACAGTGGGCGGCTACACCTTC | CASSAGTVGGYTF
TRBJ2-2 | NA | TRBV10-1 | TGCGCCAGCAGTGAGAGGACTCCGAACACCGGGGAGCTGTTTTTT | CASSERTPNTGELFF
TRBJ1-5 | NA | TRBV29-1 | TGCAGCGGGGGGGACAGCAATCAGCCCCAGCATTTT | CSGGDSNQPQHF
TRBJ2-7 | TRBD2 | TRBV28 | TGTGCCAGCATCCCGGGACTAGCTTCCTACGAGCAGTACTTC | CASIPGLASYEQYF
TRBJ2-5 | NA | TRBV6-1 | TGTGCCAGCAGTGAATTTGGGCAGACCCAAGAGACCCAGTACTTC | CASSEFGQTQETQYF
TRBJ2-5 | NA | TRBV4-1 | TGCGCCAGCAGCCAAACCGCGGGGACCCAGTACTTC | CASSQTAGTQYF
TRBJ1-2 | NA | TRBV29-1 | TGCAGCGTTGAAGGCGGGGATAGGTATGGCTACACCTTC | CSVEGGDRYGYTF
TRBJ2-5 | TRBD2 | TRBV2 | TGTGCCAGCAGGAAGGGACTAGTCGGAGAGACCCAGTACTTC | CASRKGLVGETQYF
TRBJ2-7 | NA | TRBV7-3 | TGTGCCAGCAGCTTAGTGGGGGGAGACCACGAGCAGTACTTC | CASSLVGGDHEQYF
TRBJ1-1 | NA | TRBV30 | TGTGCCTGGAGAGGACAGAACACTGAAGCTTTCTTT | CAWRGQNTEAFF
TRBJ2-1 | NA | TRBV11-2 | TGTGCCAGCAGCTTAGAGCGGGCCCAATCCTACAATGAGCAGTTCTTC | CASSLERAQSYNEQFF